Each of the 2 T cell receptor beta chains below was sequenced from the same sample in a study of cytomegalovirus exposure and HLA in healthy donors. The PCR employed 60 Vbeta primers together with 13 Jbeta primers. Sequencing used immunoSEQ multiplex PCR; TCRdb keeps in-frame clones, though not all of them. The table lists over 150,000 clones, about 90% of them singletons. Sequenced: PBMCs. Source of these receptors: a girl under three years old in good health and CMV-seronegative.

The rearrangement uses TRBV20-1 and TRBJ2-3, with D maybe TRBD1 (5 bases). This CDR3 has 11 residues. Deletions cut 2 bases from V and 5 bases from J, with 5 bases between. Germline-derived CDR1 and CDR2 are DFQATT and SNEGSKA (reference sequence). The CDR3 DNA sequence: TGCAGTGCTAGAAGGGGAGATACGCAGTATTTT. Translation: CSARRGDTQYF.

DNA for the CDR3: TGTGCCAGCAGCGTTGACAGGGGGGGTTATCAGCCCCAGCATTTT. The encoded protein is CASSVDRGGYQPQHF. The J gene is TRBJ1-5, the V gene TRBV5-8; 9 bases line up with TRBD1. Germline V gene data show CDR1 as SGHTS and CDR2 as YDEGEE. CDR3 length equals 15 residues. The trim removed 4 bases at V and 5 bases at J, leaving 7 bases unmatched.